A selection of T cell receptor beta chains follows, all from one sample in a study of early T cells in non-severe SARS-CoV-2 infection. TCRdb re-called the 5' RACE reads with MiXCR, one entry per CDR3 protein. Among 62,000 or so distinct CDR3 sequences listed, approximately 9.3% were seen once. Sequencing input: whole blood. The receptors originated from an adult who was a healthcare worker with PCR-confirmed SARS-CoV-2 infection or an uninfected control (not recorded which). Both conserved end residues are part of each CDR3. The D gene is left open where the match is weak. Expanded clones get a size class; other rows say once, few or many, or leave the size out.

TRBV10-3,TRBJ1-1,TRBD1,.,CAISESGTGYEAFF,TGTGCCATCAGTGAGTCCGGGACAGGGTATGAAGCTTTCTTT
TRBV2,TRBJ2-2,TRBD1,few,CASSPRTGDTGELFF,TGTGCCAGTTCCCCCAGGACAGGGGACACCGGGGAGCTGTTTTTT
TRBV10-3,TRBJ2-1,.,few,CAISRASAEEQFF,TGTGCCATCAGCCGCGCTTCAGCGGAAGAGCAGTTCTTC
TRBV11-2,TRBJ2-3,TRBD2,many,CASRFSSGGTDTQYF,TGTGCCAGCAGATTCTCTAGCGGGGGGACAGATACGCAGTATTTT
TRBV12-3/TRBV12-4,TRBJ2-5,.,many,CASSTRAQETQYF,TGTGCCAGCAGTACGCGGGCCCAAGAGACCCAGTACTTC
TRBV5-8,TRBJ1-2,TRBD1,medium-sized,CASSLDRGAGGYTF,TGTGCCAGCAGCTTGGACAGGGGCGCAGGAGGCTACACCTTC
TRBV20-1,TRBJ1-1,TRBD1,many,CSAWDRGNTEAFF,TGCAGTGCGTGGGACAGGGGGAACACTGAAGCTTTCTTT
TRBV20-1,TRBJ1-1,TRBD1,few,CSASSSGQVPYEAFF,TGCAGTGCTAGTTCTTCGGGACAGGTCCCGTATGAAGCTTTCTTT
TRBV29-1,TRBJ1-1,.,many,CSVEDVRAFGFSTEAFF,TGCAGCGTTGAAGATGTCCGGGCGTTTGGGTTTAGCACTGAAGCTTTCTTT
TRBV7-9,TRBJ1-3,.,.,CASSPRTASSSGNTIYF,TGTGCCAGCAGCCCCCGGACAGCGTCTAGCTCTGGAAACACCATATATTTT
TRBV12-3/TRBV12-4,TRBJ2-3,TRBD1,few,CASTPGQGYTQYF,TGTGCCAGCACTCCAGGACAGGGCTATACGCAGTATTTT
TRBV10-3,TRBJ2-3,.,few,CAISGEEGDTQYF,TGTGCCATCAGCGGCGAAGAAGGAGATACGCAGTATTTT
TRBV18,TRBJ1-1,.,many,CASSPPKGGMDTEAFF,TGTGCCAGCTCACCACCGAAAGGGGGGATGGACACTGAAGCTTTCTTT
TRBV6-1,TRBJ1-5,.,.,CASSGQINQPQHF,TGTGCCAGCAGTGGGCAGATCAATCAGCCCCAGCATTTT
TRBV24-1,TRBJ2-1,TRBD2,many,CATSDLSGGAYNEQFF,TGTGCCACCAGTGACCTTAGCGGGGGGGCCTACAATGAGCAGTTCTTC
TRBV3-1,TRBJ1-2,TRBD1,.,CASSRTGTGEGYGYTF,TGTGCCAGCAGCCGAACCGGGACAGGGGAGGGCTATGGCTACACCTTC
TRBV27,TRBJ1-5,.,.,CASSLSDGHQPQHF,TGTGCCAGCAGTTTATCTGACGGCCATCAGCCCCAGCATTTT
TRBV7-8,TRBJ2-2,.,.,CASSRRAGANTGELFF,TGTGCCAGCAGCCGTCGGGCAGGGGCGAACACCGGGGAGCTGTTTTTT
TRBV9,TRBJ1-6,.,many,CASSEAGNSPLHF,TGTGCCAGCAGCGAGGCAGGGAACTCACCCCTCCACTTT
TRBV20-1,TRBJ2-5,TRBD2,.,CSARFSGGAETQYF,TGCAGTGCTAGATTTAGCGGGGGGGCAGAGACCCAGTACTTC
TRBV6-4,TRBJ1-6,TRBD1,.,CASSRGTVGYNSPLHF,TGTGCCAGCAGCCGCGGGACAGTCGGATATAATTCACCCCTCCACTTT
TRBV12-3/TRBV12-4,TRBJ2-5,.,many,CASSATSLIVGETQYF,TGTGCCAGCAGTGCTACCTCACTGATCGTGGGAGAGACCCAGTACTTC
TRBV24-1,TRBJ1-1,TRBD1,few,CATSDRDRTEAFF,TGTGCCACCAGTGATCGGGACAGGACTGAAGCTTTCTTT
TRBV4-2,TRBJ2-1,.,few,CASSQEGDFRDNEQFF,TGTGCCAGCAGCCAGGAGGGGGATTTTAGGGACAATGAGCAGTTCTTC
TRBV14,TRBJ1-2,TRBD1,few,CASSQDLGTGVESNYGYTF,TGTGCCAGCAGCCAAGATCTGGGGACAGGAGTAGAATCTAACTATGGCTACACCTTC
TRBV12-3/TRBV12-4,TRBJ1-1,.,.,CASSVGALNTEAFF,TGTGCCAGCAGTGTAGGGGCGTTGAACACTGAAGCTTTCTTT
TRBV11-2,TRBJ1-4,.,.,CASSLEYIFRDRYEKLFF,TGTGCCAGCAGCTTAGAGTATATTTTCCGGGACCGCTATGAAAAACTGTTTTTT
TRBV12-3/TRBV12-4,TRBJ1-1,.,.,CASSFGVGAEAFF,TGTGCCAGCAGTTTTGGCGTGGGGGCTGAAGCTTTCTTT
TRBV2,TRBJ2-2,TRBD1,many,CASSKNEDRIDGELFF,TGTGCCAGCAGTAAAAACGAGGACAGGATTGACGGGGAGCTGTTTTTT
TRBV6-6,TRBJ1-1,TRBD1,few,CASSLGQGEAFF,TGTGCCAGCAGCCTAGGACAGGGAGAAGCTTTCTTT
TRBV6-6,TRBJ1-2,TRBD1,many,CASSYSWDRDGGYTF,TGTGCCAGCAGTTACTCCTGGGACAGGGATGGTGGCTACACCTTC
TRBV6-6,TRBJ2-3,.,once,CASRESTDTQYF,TGTGCCAGCAGAGAGTCCACAGATACGCAGTATTTT
TRBV30,TRBJ2-5,.,.,CAWSALAGTQETQYF,TGTGCCTGGAGCGCGCTCGCGGGGACCCAAGAGACCCAGTACTTC
TRBV5-1,TRBJ2-4,.,.,CASSLDGTIQYF,TGCGCCAGCAGCTTGGATGGTACAATTCAGTACTTC
TRBV6-4,TRBJ2-3,.,few,CASSDSGGDDTQYF,TGTGCCAGCAGTGACTCTGGAGGGGACGATACGCAGTATTTT
TRBV5-1,TRBJ1-6,.,many,CASSLGQEHSPLHF,TGCGCCAGCAGCTTGGGCCAGGAGCATTCACCCCTCCACTTT
TRBV6-1,TRBJ1-5,TRBD1,few,CATEGQGHSHSNQPQHF,TGTGCCACCGAGGGACAGGGGCATAGCCATAGCAATCAGCCCCAGCATTTT
TRBV6-4,TRBJ2-2,.,.,CASSYTGLTGELFF,TGTGCCAGCAGTTACACAGGGCTCACCGGGGAGCTGTTTTTT
TRBV5-1,TRBJ2-1,.,many,CASSSGQERLALNEQFF,TGCGCCAGCAGCTCCGGACAGGAACGACTAGCGCTCAATGAGCAGTTCTTC
TRBV7-2,TRBJ1-6,.,few,CASSLFQDVNNSPLHF,TGTGCCAGCAGCTTATTCCAGGACGTCAATAATTCACCCCTCCACTTT
TRBV6-1,TRBJ1-1,TRBD1,.,CASTKGQANTEAFF,TGTGCCAGCACCAAAGGACAGGCGAACACTGAAGCTTTCTTT
TRBV6-2/TRBV6-3,TRBJ1-1,.,.,CASSWGYTEAFF,TGTGCCAGCAGTTGGGGTTACACTGAAGCTTTCTTT
TRBV19,TRBJ1-1,.,many,CASSIGGVNTEAFF,TGTGCCAGTAGTATCGGCGGCGTGAACACTGAAGCTTTCTTT
TRBV28,TRBJ2-2,.,few,CASSLRGPYTGELFF,TGTGCCAGCAGTTTACGGGGGCCTTACACCGGGGAGCTGTTTTTT
TRBV3-1,TRBJ1-1,.,few,CASSQVQGNTEAFF,TGTGCCAGCAGCCAAGTACAGGGAAACACTGAAGCTTTCTTT
TRBV6-5,TRBJ1-5,.,many,CASSLHAESNQPQHF,TGTGCCAGCAGCCTCCATGCGGAGAGCAATCAGCCCCAGCATTTT
TRBV5-4,TRBJ2-6,.,.,CASSLGRKSSGANVLTF,TGTGCCAGCAGCTTGGGACGGAAAAGCTCTGGGGCCAACGTCCTGACTTTC
TRBV29-1,TRBJ2-2,.,.,CSVEKGLPGELFF,TGCAGCGTTGAAAAGGGCTTACCCGGGGAGCTGTTTTTT
TRBV27,TRBJ2-1,TRBD2,.,CASSLRPGGGAMNEQFF,TGTGCCAGCAGTTTGAGGCCCGGCGGGGGGGCGATGAATGAGCAGTTCTTC
TRBV20-1,TRBJ2-5,.,.,CSTERPNQETQYF,TGCAGTACTGAAAGACCCAACCAAGAGACCCAGTACTTC
TRBV20-1,TRBJ2-2,TRBD1,.,CSARTGANTGELFF,TGCAGTGCCAGGACAGGGGCAAACACCGGGGAGCTGTTTTTT
TRBV6-6,TRBJ1-1,.,.,CASRWEGEFTEAFF,TGTGCCAGCAGGTGGGAGGGGGAGTTCACTGAAGCTTTCTTT
TRBV15,TRBJ2-3,.,few,CATSRDLTTQYF,TGTGCCACCAGCAGAGATCTTACTACGCAGTATTTT
TRBV29-1,TRBJ2-1,.,.,CSVEGDGQNYNEQFF,TGCAGCGTTGAGGGGGATGGACAGAACTACAATGAGCAGTTCTTC
TRBV24-1,TRBJ2-1,TRBD2,many,CATSEGLAGGRGYF,TGTGCCACCAGTGAGGGACTAGCGGGGGGCAGGGGATATTTC
TRBV18,TRBJ2-4,TRBD1,few,CASSLTGYGAKNIQYF,TGTGCCAGCTCATTGACAGGGTATGGTGCCAAAAACATTCAGTACTTC
TRBV4-2,TRBJ2-3,.,.,CASSQDLTNGDTQYF,TGTGCCAGCAGCCAAGATTTAACCAACGGGGATACGCAGTATTTT